This T cell receptor beta chain was sequenced during a study of cytomegalovirus exposure and HLA in healthy donors. Looking at the study overall: In a previous analysis, 95 million to 130 million unique TCR beta sequences were found from about 190 million T cells.

Notes on the study in general: As was reported, the HLA-A and HLA-B alleles of most subjects were accurately predicted from TCR beta sequences.

Comments on this clone: The target antigen is unknown.

The primer mix had 60 Vbeta and 13 Jbeta primers. TCRdb keeps only in-frame clones here, not all; method: immunoSEQ multiplex PCR. The sample holds about 150,000 clones; 65% to 75% are singletons and the top ten take 2.1%. The V end was cut by 5 bases, the J end by 8 bases, with 12 bases between. CDR1 MGHDK and CDR2 SYGVNS come from the germline V gene. The CDR3 spans 13 residues. The chain recombines TRBV25-1 with TRBJ1-4; D unclear. This clonotype was obtained from a man aged 30 to 45 in good health and CMV-seronegative. Sequencing was carried out using PBMCs. The CDR3 protein is CASSPSGEEKLFF. CDR3 sequence (DNA): TGTGCCAGCAGTCCCTCGGGAGAAGAAAAACTGTTTTTT. Based on the CDR3 plus reference TRBV25-1 and TRBJ1-4, the full variable domain is EADIYQTPRYLVIGTGKKITLECSQTMGHDKMYWYQQDPGMELHLIHYSYGVNSTEKGDLSSESTVSRIRTEHFPLTLESARPSHTSQYLCASSPSGEEKLFFGSGTQLSVL.